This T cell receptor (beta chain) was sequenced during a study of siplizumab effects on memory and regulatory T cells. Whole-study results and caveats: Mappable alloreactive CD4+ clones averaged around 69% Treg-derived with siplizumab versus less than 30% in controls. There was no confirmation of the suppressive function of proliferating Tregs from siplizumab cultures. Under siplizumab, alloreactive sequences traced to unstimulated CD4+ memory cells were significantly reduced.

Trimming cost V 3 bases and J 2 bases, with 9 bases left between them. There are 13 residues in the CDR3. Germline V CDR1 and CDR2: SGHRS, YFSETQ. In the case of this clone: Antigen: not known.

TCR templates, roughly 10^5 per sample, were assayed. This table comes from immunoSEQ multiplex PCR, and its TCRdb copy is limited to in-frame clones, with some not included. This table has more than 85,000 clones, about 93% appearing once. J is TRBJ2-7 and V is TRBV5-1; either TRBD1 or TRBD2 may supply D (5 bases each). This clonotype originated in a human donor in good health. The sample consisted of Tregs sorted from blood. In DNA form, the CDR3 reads TGCGCCAGCAGCTGGCAGGGACCCTACGAGCAGTACTTC. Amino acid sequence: CASSWQGPYEQYF.